What follows are 30 T cell receptor beta chains derived from one specimen sequenced in a study of T cells of healthy individuals. MiXCR was run by TCRdb on the 5' RACE reads, yielding one entry per CDR3 protein. This repertoire shows 45,000 to 60,000 distinct CDR3 sequences, over 12% found once; its top ten account for 16%. These receptors all come from a human donor in good health.

This clonotype showed up many times. The CDR3: CASSSPTTGTHGYTF. CDR3 nucleotide sequence: TGCGCCAGCAGCTCCCCCACGACAGGGACGCATGGCTACACCTTC. The chain employs TRBV4-1 and TRBJ1-2; 7 bases agree with TRBD1. Germline CDR1 reads MGHRA; CDR2 reads YSYEKL. The CDR3 is made up of 15 amino acids. The V and J ends lost 5 bases and 6 bases, in that order; junction bases with no gene match: 12.

By frequency in the sample, this clonotype is medium-sized. The V call is TRBV18, the J call TRBJ2-1; 14 bases match TRBD2. This CDR3 has 17 residues. Losses at the gene ends were 2 bases for V and 6 bases for J; bases not matched to a gene: 6. Germline V lookup: CDR1 KGHSH, CDR2 LQKENI. Here the CDR3 DNA reads TGTGCCAGCTCACCAGGGACTAGCGGGAGACCGTTCAATGAGCAGTTCTTC. Protein: CASSPGTSGRPFNEQFF.

CDR3 sequence (DNA): TGTGCCAGCAGCTTTTATGGGCCAGCGGGGGAGACAGATACGCAGTATTTT. Protein sequence: CASSFYGPAGETDTQYF. The V gene is TRBV7-4, the J gene TRBJ2-3; 8 bases agree with TRBD2. The junction had 11 bases not matched to a gene; V was cut back by 3 bases and J by 3 bases. The CDR3 loop spans 17 amino acids. CDR1 and CDR2 from the germline V gene are SGHVT and SQSDAQ.

This clonotype was detected only a few times. The chain combines TRBV5-6 with TRBJ2-3, with a weak D call TRBD2 (6 bases). V was clipped by 7 bases and J by 0 bases, with 18 bases between them. The CDR3 runs to 16 residues. CDR1 is SGHDT, CDR2 YYEEEE, per germline. CDR3 nucleotides: TGTGCCAGCGGGGAATGGGACTCCCCTAGCACAGATACGCAGTATTTT. Encoded protein: CASGEWDSPSTDTQYF.

The sample holds many counts of this clonotype. This chain connects TRBV2 to TRBJ2-1; 9 bases are a match to TRBD2. The CDR3 covers 15 residues. The ends lost 5 bases at V and 2 bases at J; junction bases unmatched: 4. CDR1 is SNHLY, CDR2 FYNNEI, per germline. Here the CDR3 DNA reads TGTGCCAGCAGTAAGACTAGCGGAACCTACAATGAGCAGTTCTTC. Translating it yields CASSKTSGTYNEQFF.

The sample holds many counts of this clonotype. This chain connects TRBV20-1 to TRBJ2-7; 8 nucleotides agree with TRBD1. After removal of 3 bases from V and 5 bases from J, the junction contained 12 bases not matched to a gene. CDR1 DFQATT and CDR2 SNEGSKA come from the germline V gene (reference sequence). CDR3 length: 15 residues. In DNA, the CDR3 is TGCAGTGCTAGCCCCCTCGGACAGGGTGTCGACGAGCAGTACTTC. Protein sequence: CSASPLGQGVDEQYF.

The chain has TRBV7-9 and TRBJ2-3; D gene ambiguous. CDR1 is SEHNR and CDR2 is FQNEAQ in the germline V gene (reference sequence). Trimming shortened V by 1 base and J by 6 bases, and 17 bases separated the two germline ends. The CDR3 covers 16 residues. CDR3 region: CASSLGAGRPHDTQYF. The CDR3 DNA is TGTGCCAGCAGCTTAGGGGCAGGAAGACCCCACGATACGCAGTATTTT.

The J gene is TRBJ1-1, the V gene TRBV7-2, with D maybe TRBD1 (6 bases). CDR3 length: 15 residues. CDR1 and CDR2 (germline): SGHTA, FQGNSA. V lost 5 bases, J lost 4 bases, and 17 bases lay in between. The CDR3 DNA sequence: TGTGCCAGCAGCGCGCAGGGGCAGGGCAGCACTGAAGCTTTCTTT. It codes for CASSAQGQGSTEAFF.

The gene calls are TRBV24-1 and TRBJ2-5, with TRBD2 matching over 12 bases. Germline V CDR1 and CDR2: KGHDR, SFDVKD. After removal of 2 bases from V and 2 bases from J, the junction contained 2 bases not matched to a gene. This CDR3 spans 16 amino acids. The chain's CDR3 is CATSDSGLAGQETQYF. The CDR3 DNA follows: TGTGCCACCAGTGATTCAGGACTAGCGGGGCAAGAGACCCAGTACTTC.

There are a few counts of this clonotype. The chain carries TRBV6-1 and TRBJ2-3; no definite D call. Trimming took off 4 bases at V and 0 bases at J, with 11 bases between the two ends. CDR3 length: 15 residues. From germline, CDR1 is MNHNS and CDR2 SASEGT. The CDR3 here is CASSVGPTSTDTQYF. For the CDR3, the DNA is TGTGCCAGCAGTGTAGGACCGACGAGCACAGATACGCAGTATTTT.

The chain uses TRBV29-1 and TRBJ1-2, with 7 positions matching TRBD1. V lost 4 bases and J lost 3; bases outside the gene matches: 5. This CDR3 region has 13 residues. CDR1 is SQVTM and CDR2 is ANQGSEA in the germline V gene. This CDR3 is CSVGKGGDYGYTF. CDR3 DNA sequence: TGCAGCGTTGGGAAAGGGGGCGACTATGGCTACACCTTC. Full variable domain (missing parts from reference TRBV29-1 and TRBJ1-2): SAVISQKPSRDICQRGTSLTIQCQVDSQVTMMFWYRQQPGQSLTLIATANQGSEATYESGFVIDKFPISRPNLTFSTLTVSNMSPEDSSIYLCSVGKGGDYGYTFGSGTRLTVV.

This clonotype was detected many times. The V call is TRBV6-1, the J call TRBJ2-2; 8 bases match TRBD2. The CDR3 contains 15 residues. From germline, CDR1 is MNHNS and CDR2 SASEGT. Trimming cost V 8 bases and J 4 bases; bases outside gene matches: 9. CDR3 nucleotide sequence: TGTGCCAGCGGTTTGGCGGGAGGCGGCACCGGGGAGCTGTTTTTT. Its protein is CASGLAGGGTGELFF.

In its sample, this clonotype was seen many times. CDR3 coding DNA: TGTGCCACCAGTGCAGTGGGGCGTTCACCCCTCCACTTT. Its translation: CATSAVGRSPLHF. This rearrangement joins TRBV15 to TRBJ1-6; D perhaps matches TRBD1 (5 bases). CDR1 is LNHNV, CDR2 YYDKDF, per germline (reference sequence). Deletions cut 6 bases from V and 9 bases from J, with 12 bases between. The CDR3 is 13 residues long.

The chain is built from TRBV20-1 and TRBJ1-5; 7 bases are shared with TRBD1. The ends lost 4 bases at V and 2 bases at J; junction bases unmatched: 8. CDR1 and CDR2 (germline): DFQATT, SNEGSKA (reference sequence). The CDR3 is 15 amino acids. The CDR3 reads CSAIYRGGGNQPQHF. In DNA form, the CDR3 reads TGCAGTGCTATTTACAGGGGAGGGGGCAATCAGCCCCAGCATTTT.

This clonotype showed up many times. The rearrangement links TRBV29-1 to TRBJ1-1; D is ambiguous. CDR3 length: 13 amino acids. Deletions cut 1 base from V and 0 bases from J, with 6 bases between. Germline assignment: CDR1 SQVTM and CDR2 ANQGSEA. The CDR3 loop is CSVEVTVNTEAFF. The CDR3 nucleotides read TGCAGCGTTGAAGTAACAGTGAACACTGAAGCTTTCTTT.

This clonotype occurred a few times. The chain carries TRBV9 and TRBJ1-4; a weak D match, TRBD1 (5 bases). V lost 4 bases and J lost 2, with 12 bases in between. CDR1 SGDLS and CDR2 YYNGEE come from the germline V gene. The CDR3 consists of 15 residues. CDR3 sequence (DNA): TGTGCCAGCAGCCCGCAGGGATCGACTAATGAAAAACTGTTTTTT. This sequence encodes CASSPQGSTNEKLFF.

The sample holds many counts of this clonotype. V gene TRBV4-2 combines with J gene TRBJ2-7, with D unresolved. Trimming took 4 bases from V and 7 from J, leaving 14 bases between them. Germline CDR1 reads LGHNA; CDR2 reads YNFKEQ. The CDR3 runs 13 residues. The CDR3 region is CASSPNRQEEQYF. CDR3 DNA sequence: TGTGCCAGCAGCCCAAACCGGCAGGAGGAGCAGTACTTC.

In this sample, this clonotype turned up a few times. This chain joins TRBV4-3 and TRBJ1-5; D is unresolved. Trimming took 0 bases from V and 0 from J, leaving 6 bases between them. This CDR3 spans 15 amino acids. CDR1 LGHNA and CDR2 YSLEER come from the germline V gene. DNA of the CDR3: TGCGCCAGCAGCCAAGATCCCGCTAGCAATCAGCCCCAGCATTTT. Translation: CASSQDPASNQPQHF.

This clonotype was seen only a few times. The rearrangement joins TRBV2 to TRBJ2-5; TRBD1 agrees at 7 bases. Losses at the gene ends were 6 bases for V and 1 base for J; bases not matched to a gene: 11. Germline loops: CDR1 SNHLY, CDR2 FYNNEI. CDR3 size: 16 residues. In DNA, the CDR3 is TGTGCCAGCAGCGGCACATGGGACAGTTCCCAAGAGACCCAGTACTTC. This sequence encodes CASSGTWDSSQETQYF. Using reference TRBV2 and TRBJ2-5 for the parts outside the CDR3, the full variable domain is EPEVTQTPSHQVTQMGQEVILRCVPISNHLYFYWYRQILGQKVEFLVSFYNNEISEKSEIFDDQFSVERPDGSNFTLKIRSTKLEDSAMYFCASSGTWDSSQETQYFGPGTRLLVL.

This clonotype was seen repeatedly, ten times or more. This chain uses TRBV6-5 with TRBJ2-1; D gene unclear. Germline CDR1 reads MNHEY; CDR2 reads SVGAGI. The V end was cut by 6 bases, the J end by 7 bases, with 10 bases between. The CDR3 consists of 12 residues. CDR3 sequence reads: CASSVNLNEQFF. CDR3 coding DNA: TGTGCCAGCAGCGTGAACTTGAATGAGCAGTTCTTC.

This chain links TRBV30 with TRBJ2-4, with 12 bases identical to TRBD2. This CDR3 region has 15 residues. Germline lookup yields CDR1 GTSNPN and CDR2 SVGIG (reference sequence). J was trimmed by 4 bases and V by 1 base; bases with no gene match: 2. DNA of the CDR3: TGTGCCTGGAGTGGGACTAGCGGGGCAAAAAACATTCAGTACTTC. Protein product: CAWSGTSGAKNIQYF.

This clonotype was seen at least ten times. V is TRBV10-3 and J is TRBJ2-6; D not resolved. The CDR3 length is 14 residues. V was trimmed by 6 bases and J by 2 bases, leaving 8 bases between them. In germline, CDR1 is ENHRY, CDR2 SYGVKD. In DNA, the CDR3 is TGTGCCATCAGACCAAATACTGGGGCCAACGTCCTGACTTTC. It specifies CAIRPNTGANVLTF.

This clonotype has more than one count but fewer than ten. This chain links TRBV19 with TRBJ1-2; perhaps TRBD1 as D (5 bases). Trimming removed 4 bases from V and 3 bases from J, with 12 bases in between. This CDR3 region has 14 residues. Germline loops: CDR1 LNHDA, CDR2 SQIVND (reference sequence). The CDR3 sequence is CASSKKGSDYGYTF. As DNA, the CDR3 is TGTGCCAGTAGTAAGAAGGGGAGCGACTATGGCTACACCTTC.

The rearrangement uses TRBV5-1 and TRBJ1-1; D call uncertain. CDR1 is SGHRS and CDR2 is YFSETQ in the germline V gene. Trimming pared 0 bases from V and 0 bases from J, leaving 9 bases between. The CDR3 has 15 amino acids. CDR3 nucleotides: TGCGCCAGCAGCTTGGATATAGGGATGAACACTGAAGCTTTCTTT. Translating gives CASSLDIGMNTEAFF.

This clonotype was observed a few times. The chain combines TRBV27 with TRBJ1-2, with 7 bases identical to TRBD1. J gave up 5 bases and V 4 bases, and 7 bases lay outside the gene matches. The CDR3 runs to 14 residues. The V gene's germline CDR1 is MNHEY and CDR2 SMNVEV (reference sequence). The CDR3 DNA follows: TGTGCCAGCAGTTCACACGGACAGGCTTATGGCTACACCTTC. It is translated as CASSSHGQAYGYTF.

Judged by abundance, this clonotype is medium-sized (0.01 to 0.1%). V is TRBV7-3 and J is TRBJ2-5; D may be TRBD1 (5 bases). The V gene lost 3 bases and the J gene lost 5 bases, with 10 bases spanning the gap. From germline, CDR1 is SGHTA and CDR2 FQGTGA. CDR3 length: 13 residues. The CDR3 is CASSFTGGETQYF. The CDR3 nucleotides are TGTGCCAGCAGCTTTACAGGTGGCGAGACCCAGTACTTC.

This clonotype was counted at least ten times. The rearrangement uses TRBV29-1 and TRBJ2-2; 10 bases agree with TRBD1. In germline, CDR1 is SQVTM, CDR2 ANQGSEA. This CDR3 region has 14 residues. V dropped 4 bases and J dropped 4; count of bases not matched to a gene: 3. DNA of the CDR3: TGCAGCGTTGGACAGGGGGCGGGCACCGGGGAGCTGTTTTTT. This encodes CSVGQGAGTGELFF.

This clonotype was seen many times. The chain joins TRBV7-2 to TRBJ2-3, with D maybe TRBD2 (5 bases). Germline CDR1 reads SGHTA; CDR2 reads FQGNSA. The CDR3 is made up of 15 amino acids. V shed 6 bases and J shed 1 base, with 14 bases lying between them. Here the CDR3 reads CASSSSLWGTDTQYF. In nucleotides, the CDR3 is TGTGCCAGCAGTTCTAGCCTATGGGGCACAGATACGCAGTATTTT. The full variable domain, its missing parts supplied by reference TRBV7-2 and TRBJ2-3, is GAGVSQSPSNKVTEKGKDVELRCDPISGHTALYWYRQSLGQGLEFLIYFQGNSAPDKSGLPSDRFSAERTGGSVSTLTIQRTQQEDSAVYLCASSSSLWGTDTQYFGPGTRLTVL.

There are a few counts of this clonotype. The genes are TRBV20-1 and TRBJ2-3; 7 bases line up with TRBD2. Germline CDR1 DFQATT, CDR2 SNEGSKA (reference sequence). Trimming cost V 0 bases and J 6 bases; bases outside gene matches: 6. The CDR3 is 14 amino acids. This CDR3 reads CSARDGGSGDTQYF. DNA of the CDR3: TGCAGTGCTAGAGATGGCGGGAGTGGGGATACGCAGTATTTT.

This clonotype has a handful of counts. This sequence joins TRBV10-2 and TRBJ2-7; TRBD2 might be the D (5 bases). The CDR3 has 13 amino acids. V gave up 0 bases and J gave up 3 bases, with 6 bases separating them. From germline, CDR1 is WSHSY and CDR2 SAAADI. The chain's CDR3 is CASSESGDYEQYF. CDR3 sequence (DNA): TGCGCCAGCAGTGAGTCCGGGGACTACGAGCAGTACTTC.